This is a list of T cell receptor beta chains from one sample in a study of T cells after yellow fever vaccination. From the 5' RACE reads, TCRdb called clonotypes with MiXCR, one entry per CDR3 protein. Of hundreds of thousands of distinct CDR3 sequences in the sample, roughly a sixth were seen once. The material sequenced was PBMCs, taken before the yellow fever booster vaccination. The receptors were sampled from a man between 18 and 29 years old who received the YFV17D yellow fever vaccine. Both conserved end residues are trimmed from each CDR3.

j_gene | v_gene | CDR3aa
TRBJ1-1 | TRBV27 | ASSFGDRNTEAF
TRBJ2-5 | TRBV10-3 | AISESRTTIGETQY
TRBJ1-1 | TRBV6-2/TRBV6-3 | ASRQSEAF
TRBJ1-1 | TRBV7-9 | ASSPEAF
TRBJ1-1 | TRBV7-9 | ASSLFRDRNTEAF
TRBJ1-3 | TRBV5-1 | ASSLEGVRRSGNTIY
TRBJ1-1 | TRBV7-3 | ASSPSGTARTEAF
TRBJ2-3 | TRBV7-2 | ASSLGGWPSTDTQY
TRBJ1-3 | TRBV7-2 | ASSLAAGSGNTIY
TRBJ1-1 | TRBV4-2 | ASSQDPRIEAF
TRBJ2-7 | TRBV10-3 | AIRDRVVVWPYEQY
TRBJ1-1 | TRBV7-2 | ASTKLVGPP
TRBJ2-3 | TRBV18 | ASSPLQRANTDTQY
TRBJ1-1 | TRBV10-3 | AIRPSGQGANTEAF
TRBJ2-3 | TRBV20-1 | SASTLRGTDTQY
TRBJ1-5 | TRBV7-8 | ASRAGGDNQPQH
TRBJ2-2 | TRBV28 | ASSLLYPNTGELF
TRBJ1-1 | TRBV12-3/TRBV12-4 | ASSPLSGNTEAF
TRBJ2-3 | TRBV15 | ATSRDEGRVTDTQY
TRBJ2-5 | TRBV20-1 | SLAGQGALVEETQY
TRBJ2-1 | TRBV6-4 | ASSDYPGLAGTSEQF
TRBJ2-1 | TRBV29-1 | SVAVSHNEQF
TRBJ1-6 | TRBV3-1 | ASSQVWDRSPLH
TRBJ1-1 | TRBV28 | ATFWRNTEAF
TRBJ1-2 | TRBV6-2/TRBV6-3 | ASSYTGYGYT
TRBJ2-3 | TRBV7-8 | ASSRHLVNTQY
TRBJ1-5 | TRBV20-1 | SAFRRNQPQH
TRBJ2-2 | TRBV10-3 | ATELGTENTGELF
TRBJ2-1 | TRBV7-6 | ASSIEDEQF
TRBJ2-2 | TRBV5-6 | ASSARVVKPTPGELF
TRBJ1-1 | TRBV5-6 | ASSQLQGEAF
TRBJ2-7 | TRBV4-3 | ASSAGQGYYEQY
TRBJ2-2 | TRBV7-7 | ASRRDRLPGELF
TRBJ2-7 | TRBV7-2 | ASSSARAYEQY
TRBJ1-3 | TRBV5-1 | ASSLDAAGAFGNTIY
TRBJ2-2 | TRBV27 | ASSLTRDRTNTGELF
TRBJ2-3 | TRBV20-1 | SASLRPDTQY
TRBJ2-1 | TRBV24-1 | ATSDPDRDNEQF
TRBJ2-7 | TRBV5-5 | ASSLEPGQGSYEQY
TRBJ2-1 | TRBV5-1 | ASSLVLEGEQF
TRBJ2-1 | TRBV7-2 | ASSLWVRGSYNEQF
TRBJ1-2 | TRBV6-2/TRBV6-3 | ASSRTDNGYT
TRBJ1-2 | TRBV7-9 | ASSPAGINYGYT
TRBJ2-5 | TRBV11-1 | ASSLARGRFGTQY